The clone carrying this T cell receptor (beta chain) was detected a few times. Its antigen is undetermined. The V end lost 2 bases, the J end lost 5 bases, and 19 bases lay between the germline ends. Germline values: CDR1 MDHEN, CDR2 SYDVKM. CDR3 length: 16 amino acids. Presence of unique molecular identifiers characterized the TCR beta cDNA libraries. In TCRdb, the PCR reads were re-called with MiXCR into one record per CDR3 protein. The sample includes about 500,000 distinct CDR3 sequences, nearly 45% of them seen just once. These data come from a study of post-analysis software for immune sequencing data. At the level of the study: Both relapsing-remitting and secondary progressive multiple sclerosis featured among the disease courses, as did progressive-relapsing multiple sclerosis. General study results and limits: Relative to controls, patients with multiple sclerosis showed significantly lower normalized Chao1 diversity. F-measure co-clustering was strong for batch-matched samples. Patients showed TRBV5-6, TRBV5-1 and TRBV20-1 among several TRBV segments more frequent than in controls.

The rearrangement joins TRBV28 to TRBJ2-7; D is ambiguous. The receptor's source is a girl aged 10 to 17 with multiple sclerosis. Material for sequencing was blood. The CDR3 sequence: CASSLGVGRRTHEQYF. The CDR3 nucleotides are TGTGCCAGCAGTTTAGGGGTCGGGCGCCGCACCCACGAGCAGTACTTC.